This section outlines one T cell receptor beta chain sequence together with its context. Its specificity is unknown. The sample is drawn from a study of a mutant IDH1 vaccine in newly diagnosed glioma. The wider study: Weeks 1, 3, 5, 7, 11, 15, 19 and 23 were when patients received their eight vaccinations. The study started vaccination 4-6 weeks after radiotherapy alone, or with temozolomide cycles. Regarding the study as a whole: Pseudoprogression seemed unlinked to shifts in top peripheral T cell clonotypes.

The CDR3 extends over 12 amino acids. Per the germline V gene, CDR1 is MDHEN and CDR2 is SYDVKM. Time point indicated: week 23, last vaccination. The vaccine gave 300 ug of a 20-mer mutant IDH1 peptide subcutaneously per dose. Donors had new IDH1-mutant astrocytomas of WHO grade 3 or 4 (ATRX-lost). The protocol was immunoSEQ multiplex PCR, while the TCRdb copy is restricted to in-frame clones and leaves out a portion. This sample carries about 41,000 clones, over 70% of them seen once, and the ten largest clones take 6.3%. The receptor was isolated from a woman in her 40s with glioma. Some clones in this sample may be carry-over from other donors' samples. V and J are TRBV28 and TRBJ1-2; D is unresolved. The sample consisted of PBMCs, taken from a glioma patient whose treatment included an IDH1 peptide vaccine. The CDR3 is CATRAKDYGYTF. The CDR3 coding sequence is TGTGCTACCCGGGCAAAAGACTATGGCTACACCTTC.